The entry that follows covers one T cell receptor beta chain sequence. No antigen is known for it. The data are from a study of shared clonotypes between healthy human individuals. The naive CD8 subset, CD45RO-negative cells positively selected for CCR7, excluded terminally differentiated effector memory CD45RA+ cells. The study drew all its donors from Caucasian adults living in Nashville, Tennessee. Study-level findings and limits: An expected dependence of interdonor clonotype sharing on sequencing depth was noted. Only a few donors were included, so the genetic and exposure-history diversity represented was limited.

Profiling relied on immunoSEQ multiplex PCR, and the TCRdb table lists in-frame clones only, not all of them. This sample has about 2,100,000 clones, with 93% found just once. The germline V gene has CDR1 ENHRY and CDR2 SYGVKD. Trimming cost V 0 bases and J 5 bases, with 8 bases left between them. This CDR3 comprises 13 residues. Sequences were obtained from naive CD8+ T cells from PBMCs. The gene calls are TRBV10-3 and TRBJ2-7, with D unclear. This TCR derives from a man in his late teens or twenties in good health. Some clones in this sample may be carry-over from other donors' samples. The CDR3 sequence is CAISESFIHEQYF. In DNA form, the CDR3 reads TGTGCCATCAGTGAGTCGTTTATCCACGAGCAGTACTTC.